This T cell receptor (beta chain) was profiled in a study of blood T cell repertoires in COVID-19. Study-level background: COVID-19 samples, acute and convalescent, were from the United States, Italy and Spain. The analysed material was cDNA or gDNA that came from T cells, B-cell-depleted T cells, or PBMCs.

Seattle cases were enrolled at active infection and followed longitudinally. The CDR3 spans 13 residues. Germline CDR1 is KGHDR and CDR2 is SFDVKD. Trimming shortened V by 3 bases and J by 5 bases, and 7 bases separated the two germline ends. Clones were read by immunoSEQ multiplex PCR, and TCRdb kept only the in-frame ones, dropping some. The repertoire holds approximately 530,000 clones, with around nine tenths as singletons. The chain combines TRBV24-1 with TRBJ2-1; possible D gene TRBD1, 6 bases. Sequencing was carried out using peripheral blood. The TCR comes from a woman aged 50 to 65 with COVID-19, enrolled during active disease. The CDR3 sequence: CATSDGGDNEQFF. CDR3 coding DNA: TGTGCCACCAGTGATGGGGGCGACAATGAGCAGTTCTTC.